These T cell receptor beta chains were read from a single sample in a study of T cell repertoires in cytomegalovirus infection. Their specific antigens are unknown. TCRdb ran MiXCR on the reads and lists one entry per CDR3 protein. The top ten hold 93% of the sample, which has roughly 78,000 distinct CDR3 sequences, approximately 42% seen once. Material: CD8+ T cells from cultured PBMCs, obtained from culture after CMV antigen stimulation. The receptors originated from a human donor in good health (CMV status not recorded). Some clones in this sample may be carry-over from other donors' samples. Both conserved end residues are part of each CDR3. The D gene is left open where the match is weak. Clone size appears in some rows only: once, few, many, or a class for an expanded clone.

D gene	clone size	V gene	J gene	CDR3 DNA	CDR3 protein
NA	NA	TRBV4-1	TRBJ1-5	TGCGCCAGCAGCCAAGAAATGAACAGACTGAATCAGCCCCAGCATTTT	CASSQEMNRLNQPQHF
NA	NA	TRBV2	TRBJ2-1	TGTGCCAGCATGGACAATGAGCAGTTCTTC	CASMDNEQFF
TRBD2	NA	TRBV10-3	TRBJ2-1	TGTGCCATCACCCCCGGGGTAGCGGGGCAGAGTGAGCAGTTCTTC	CAITPGVAGQSEQFF
NA	NA	TRBV6-5	TRBJ1-1	TGTGCCAGCAGTTATGGACAGACTGAAGCTTTCTTT	CASSYGQTEAFF
TRBD2	NA	TRBV7-2	TRBJ2-1	TGTGCCAGCGCTGACCCCGGGACTAGCGGGGTAGGTGAGCAGTTCTTC	CASADPGTSGVGEQFF
NA	NA	TRBV24-1	TRBJ2-1	TGTGCCACCAGTGATCCTCGTGAAGAACGAACGGAGCAGTTCTTC	CATSDPREERTEQFF
NA	NA	TRBV6-5	TRBJ2-7	TGTGCCAGCAGTTACTCCGGGGGTTACTCCTACGAGCAGTACTTC	CASSYSGGYSYEQYF
NA	NA	TRBV6-5	TRBJ2-7	TGTGCCAGCAGTTACGGCAGGAGTGTCTACGAGCAGTACTTC	CASSYGRSVYEQYF
NA	few	TRBV7-9	TRBJ1-6	TGTGCCAGCAGCTTTGGCGGCGACTCCTATAATTCACCCCTCCACTTT	CASSFGGDSYNSPLHF
NA	NA	TRBV19	TRBJ1-1	TGTGCCAGTAGTATAGGAGCAGGGGTTTCCACTGAAGCTTTCTTT	CASSIGAGVSTEAFF
TRBD1	NA	TRBV7-6	TRBJ1-6	TGTGCCAGCAGCCCACCGACAGGGGACTCACCCCTCCACTTT	CASSPPTGDSPLHF
TRBD2	once	TRBV6-5	TRBJ2-1	TGTGCCAGCAGGAGCGGGGGGGGAAATGAGCAGTTCTTC	CASRSGGGNEQFF
NA	NA	TRBV12-3/TRBV12-4	TRBJ1-4	TGTGCCAGCAGTTTAGTATCTGGGGGAGGTATTAATGAAAAACTGTTTTTT	CASSLVSGGGINEKLFF
TRBD2	NA	TRBV11-2	TRBJ2-4	TGTGCCAGCAGCTCACACCCCCGACTAGCGGGGGGGCCGGGCACCAAAAACATTCAGTACTTC	CASSSHPRLAGGPGTKNIQYF
TRBD2	NA	TRBV7-6	TRBJ2-7	TGTGCCAGCAGCTCTACGACTAGCCTCACCTACGAGCAGTACTTC	CASSSTTSLTYEQYF
TRBD1	few	TRBV4-1	TRBJ1-2	TGCGCCAGCAGCCAAGGACAGGGGTTAAGTTATGGCTACACCTTC	CASSQGQGLSYGYTF
TRBD1	NA	TRBV7-9	TRBJ1-5	TGTGCCAGCAGCTCCGGGACAGGCCCCTTCAATCAGCCCCAGCATTTT	CASSSGTGPFNQPQHF
TRBD2	few	TRBV6-2/TRBV6-3	TRBJ2-1	TGTGCCTCCGAGGCGGGGGGATCCTACAATGAGCAGTTCTTC	CASEAGGSYNEQFF
TRBD1	many	TRBV7-8	TRBJ2-2	TGTGCCAGCAGCTTGGGTCCCTCGGGACAGGTTAACACCGGGGAGCTGTTTTTT	CASSLGPSGQVNTGELFF
NA	NA	TRBV20-1	TRBJ2-1	TGCAGTGCTAGAGAAACAGCGGGCAGCTCCTACAATGAGCAGTTCTTC	CSARETAGSSYNEQFF
TRBD2	few	TRBV7-8	TRBJ2-2	TGTGCCAGCAGCTTAGTGGCGGGGGCGAACACCGGGGAGCTGTTTTTT	CASSLVAGANTGELFF
NA	NA	TRBV12-5	TRBJ2-1	TGTGCTAGTGGTTTGGACTCTGTCCGGCGAGATGAGCAGTTCTTC	CASGLDSVRRDEQFF
NA	few	TRBV11-2	TRBJ1-3	TGTGCCAGCAGCTCCCCAAACTTGGGGAGAAACACCATATATTTT	CASSSPNLGRNTIYF
NA	NA	TRBV7-9	TRBJ2-3	TGTGCCAGCAGCCCCCCGGGCAAAGATACGCAGTATTTT	CASSPPGKDTQYF
TRBD1	once	TRBV3-1	TRBJ1-1	TGTGCCAGCAGCCAGACAGGGTCAAGTACTGAAGCTTTCTTT	CASSQTGSSTEAFF
TRBD1	NA	TRBV6-5	TRBJ2-7	TGTGCCAGCAGCCTTGCCGGGACAGGGGCTTCTGAGCAGTACTTC	CASSLAGTGASEQYF
TRBD2	NA	TRBV2	TRBJ2-3	TGTGCCAGACCGTGCGGGGGGGACATCACGATTTACCCGGCACCAGATACGCAGTATTTT	CARPCGGDITIYPAPDTQYF
TRBD2	NA	TRBV5-4	TRBJ2-1	TGTGCCAGCAGCTCCAGCGGGGTATCGGGGAATGAGCAGTTCTTC	CASSSSGVSGNEQFF
NA	NA	TRBV7-9	TRBJ1-4	TGTGCCAGCAGGCCCGACGGAATTAATGAAAAACTGTTTTTT	CASRPDGINEKLFF
NA	NA	TRBV2	TRBJ1-1	TGTGCCAGCAGTCAGTACACTGAAGCTTTCTTT	CASSQYTEAFF
TRBD1	NA	TRBV7-2	TRBJ1-2	TGTGCCAGCAGCTTATTTGAGGGGGCCTATGGCTACACCTTC	CASSLFEGAYGYTF
NA	NA	TRBV7-3	TRBJ2-5	TGTGCCAGCAGCTTGCAGGACCAAGAGACCCAGTACTTC	CASSLQDQETQYF
TRBD1	NA	TRBV6-6	TRBJ2-1	TGTGCCAGCAGGGGACAGGGTTGGGTCTGGGAGCAGTTCTTC	CASRGQGWVWEQFF
TRBD1	NA	TRBV19	TRBJ2-2	TGTGCCAGTAGTCCCGAAGGACAGGGGAACACCGGGGAGCTGTTTTTT	CASSPEGQGNTGELFF
NA	many	TRBV11-1	TRBJ2-3	TGTGCCAGCAGCTTAGTCGCTAGAAGAGGCACAGATACGCAGTATTTT	CASSLVARRGTDTQYF
TRBD1	NA	TRBV10-3	TRBJ2-7	TGTGCCATCAGTGAAGTGGACAGGCCCCACGAGCAGTACTTC	CAISEVDRPHEQYF
NA	many	TRBV7-2	TRBJ1-2	TGTGCCAGCAGCCAGTGGCAGGGCGACTATGGCTACACCTTC	CASSQWQGDYGYTF
TRBD1	NA	TRBV7-2	TRBJ1-5	TGTGCCAGCAGCGTCGACACAGGGGCACAGCCCCAGCATTTT	CASSVDTGAQPQHF
NA	once	TRBV27	TRBJ2-5	TGTGCCAGCAGTTTATATTCAGGGCTTTCGGGGGAGACCCAGTACTTC	CASSLYSGLSGETQYF
TRBD2	few	TRBV7-6	TRBJ2-7	TGTGCCAGCAGCCGGGTTGGCGGGGGGGCCGGGGAGCAGTACTTC	CASSRVGGGAGEQYF
NA	NA	TRBV12-3/TRBV12-4	TRBJ1-1	TGTGCCAGCAGTCGGGCAGTCCCAGACGAAGCTTTCTTT	CASSRAVPDEAFF
TRBD2	few	TRBV7-2	TRBJ2-2	TGTGCCAGCAGCCCGCTAGGACTAGCGGGGGATACGAACACCGGGGAGCTGTTTTTT	CASSPLGLAGDTNTGELFF
TRBD2	NA	TRBV6-6	TRBJ2-3	TGTGCCAGTGGGACTAGCGGTCCGTATGATACGCAGTATTTT	CASGTSGPYDTQYF
NA	NA	TRBV5-4	TRBJ1-1	TGTGCCAGCAGCCCCTCCGGGGGTATGAACACTGAAGCTTTCTTT	CASSPSGGMNTEAFF
NA	few	TRBV19	TRBJ1-1	TGTGCCAGTAGTATATGGGGTAACACTGAAGCTTTCTTT	CASSIWGNTEAFF
TRBD1	few	TRBV5-4	TRBJ2-1	TGTGCCAGCAGCTCGACAGGGGTCACGGCCGGTGAGCAGTTCTTC	CASSSTGVTAGEQFF